One and the same sample provided the 5 T cell receptor beta chains below, sequenced in a study of blood T cell repertoires in COVID-19. The assay was immunoSEQ multiplex PCR, and TCRdb's table has in-frame clones only and misses some. The sample yields almost 400,000 clones, around nine tenths seen once. The specimen sequenced was PBMCs or T cells enriched from blood (not recorded which). These receptors came from a woman in her twenties or thirties with acute COVID-19.

The genes are TRBV28 and TRBJ2-7; the D is unclear. Germline CDR1 and CDR2: MDHEN and SYDVKM. The CDR3 runs to 12 residues. Trimming pared 2 bases from V and 4 bases from J, leaving 6 bases between. Written as DNA, the CDR3 is TGTGCCAGCAGTTTAGGGCTGTACGAGCAGTACTTC. This encodes CASSLGLYEQYF.

The chain is built from TRBV6-2 or TRBV6-3 and TRBJ1-1; D is unclear. CDR3 length equals 15 residues. CDR1 and CDR2 from the germline V gene are MNHEY and SVGEGT. V was cut by 2 bases and J by 4 bases, with 14 bases left in between. CDR3 DNA: TGTGCCAGCAGTTACCCCACAATGGAGTCCACTGAAGCTTTCTTT. This translates into CASSYPTMESTEAFF.

The rearrangement links TRBV24-1 to TRBJ1-3; 12 bases align to TRBD1. The trim removed 4 bases at V and 2 bases at J, leaving 11 bases unmatched. The length of the CDR3 is 19 residues. CDR1 KGHDR and CDR2 SFDVKD come from the germline V gene. The DNA for the CDR3 is TGTGCCACCAGTGAAAACCTCCGGGACAGGGGGCGAGCTGGAAACACCATATATTTT. It yields the protein CATSENLRDRGRAGNTIYF.

The rearrangement links TRBV29-1 to TRBJ1-2; no firm D call. Between the trimmed V and J ends, which lost 7 bases and 8 bases, there was a span of 14 bases. The CDR3 is made up of 11 amino acids. Germline CDR1 reads SQVTM; CDR2 reads ANQGSEA. CDR3: CSGGRASGYTF. The DNA of the CDR3 is TGCAGCGGTGGGAGAGCGAGCGGCTACACCTTC.

The chain couples TRBV18 to TRBJ1-5, with 8 nucleotides matching TRBD1. The CDR3 runs 14 residues. The V and J ends lost 5 bases and 5 bases, in that order; junction bases with no gene match: 5. The V gene's germline CDR1 is KGHSH and CDR2 LQKENI. The CDR3 region is CASSGQGSDQPQHF. CDR3 sequence (DNA): TGTGCCAGCTCAGGACAGGGATCAGATCAGCCCCAGCATTTT.